This T cell receptor beta chain was found in a study of blood T cell repertoires in COVID-19. Germline V gene sequence: CDR1 SNHLY, CDR2 FYNNEI. The CDR3 runs to 15 residues. V was cut by 6 bases and J by 0 bases, with 9 bases left in between. Clones were read by immunoSEQ multiplex PCR, and TCRdb kept only the in-frame ones, dropping some. This table has around 130,000 clones, approximately 80% appearing once. This sequence was found in a woman in her sixties or seventies with acute or convalescent COVID-19. This chain connects TRBV2 to TRBJ1-6, with D unclear. The specimen was peripheral blood. The CDR3 nucleotides are TGTGCCAGCAGGGTAGAGAGCTCCTATAATTCACCCCTCCACTTT. Amino acids: CASRVESSYNSPLHF.